Given below is one T cell receptor beta chain in context. Antigen specificity is unknown. The TCR library protocol was used to attach unique molecular identifiers. These identifiers were attached to individual cDNA molecules. TCRdb re-analysed the 5' RACE reads in MiXCR, keeping a single row per CDR3 protein. The table has under 100,000 distinct CDR3 sequences, around 13% seen once. The data were obtained in a study of early T cells in non-severe SARS-CoV-2 infection. Study background: The study sequenced bulk RNA from unsorted whole blood, with chains unpaired.

Study-wide results and caveats: Missing private and CD4 specificities, VDJdb matching favored anti-spike CD8 responses.

V was trimmed by 2 bases and J by 6 bases, leaving 18 bases between them. Looked up from germline, CDR1 is SGHAT and CDR2 is FQNNGV. This CDR3 spans 16 amino acids. The gene calls are TRBV11-2 and TRBJ2-3; D is unclear. The sequencing input was whole blood. The TCR sequence derives from an adult who was a healthcare worker with PCR-confirmed SARS-CoV-2 infection or an uninfected control (not recorded which). The CDR3 sequence: CASSLNTDVRLDTQYF. CDR3 bases: TGTGCCAGCAGCTTAAATACGGATGTGAGGTTGGATACGCAGTATTTT.